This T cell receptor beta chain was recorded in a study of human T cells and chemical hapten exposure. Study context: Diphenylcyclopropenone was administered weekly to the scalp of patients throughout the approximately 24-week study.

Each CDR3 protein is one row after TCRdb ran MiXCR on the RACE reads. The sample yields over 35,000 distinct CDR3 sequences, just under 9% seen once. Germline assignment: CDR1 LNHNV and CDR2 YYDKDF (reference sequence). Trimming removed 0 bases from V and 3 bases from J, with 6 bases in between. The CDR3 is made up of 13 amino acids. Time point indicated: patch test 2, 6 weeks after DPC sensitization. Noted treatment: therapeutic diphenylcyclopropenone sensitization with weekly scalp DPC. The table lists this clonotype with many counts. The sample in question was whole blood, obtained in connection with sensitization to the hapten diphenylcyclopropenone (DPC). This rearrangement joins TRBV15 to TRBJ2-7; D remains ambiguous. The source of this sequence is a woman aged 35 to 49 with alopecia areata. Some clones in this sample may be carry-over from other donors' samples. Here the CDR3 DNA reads TGTGCCACCAGCAGAGATCTGGGCTACGAGCAGTACTTC. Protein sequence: CATSRDLGYEQYF. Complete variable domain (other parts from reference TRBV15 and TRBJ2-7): DAMVIQNPRYQVTQFGKPVTLSCSQTLNHNVMYWYQQKSSQAPKLLFHYYDKDFNNEADTPDNFQSRRPNTSFCFLDIRSPGLGDTAMYLCATSRDLGYEQYFGPGTRLTVT.